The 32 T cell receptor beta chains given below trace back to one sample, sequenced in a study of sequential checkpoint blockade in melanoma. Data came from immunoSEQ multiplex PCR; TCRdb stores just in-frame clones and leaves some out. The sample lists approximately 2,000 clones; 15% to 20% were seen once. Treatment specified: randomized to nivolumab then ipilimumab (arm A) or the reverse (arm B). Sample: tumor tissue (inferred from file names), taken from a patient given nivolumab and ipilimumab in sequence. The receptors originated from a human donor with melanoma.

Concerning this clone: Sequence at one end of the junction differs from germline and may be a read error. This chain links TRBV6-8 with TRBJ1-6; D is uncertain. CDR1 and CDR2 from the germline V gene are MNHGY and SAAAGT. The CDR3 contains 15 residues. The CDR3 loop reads CAISGSIELGSPLHF. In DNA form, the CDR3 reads TGTGCCATCAGTGGAAGCATTGAGCTAGGCTCACCCCTCCACTTT.

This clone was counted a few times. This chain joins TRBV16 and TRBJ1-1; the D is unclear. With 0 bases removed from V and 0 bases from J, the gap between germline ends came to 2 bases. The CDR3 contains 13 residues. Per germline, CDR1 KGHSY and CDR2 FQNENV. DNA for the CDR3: TGTGCCAGCAGCCAATCCGTGAACACTGAAGCTTTCTTT. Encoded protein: CASSQSVNTEAFF.

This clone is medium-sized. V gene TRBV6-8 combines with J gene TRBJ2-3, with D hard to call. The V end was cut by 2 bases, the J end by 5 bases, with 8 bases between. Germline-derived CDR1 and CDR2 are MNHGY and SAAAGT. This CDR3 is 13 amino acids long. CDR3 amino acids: CASSYLSEDTQYF. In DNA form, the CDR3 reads TGTGCCAGCAGTTACCTGTCTGAAGATACGCAGTATTTT.

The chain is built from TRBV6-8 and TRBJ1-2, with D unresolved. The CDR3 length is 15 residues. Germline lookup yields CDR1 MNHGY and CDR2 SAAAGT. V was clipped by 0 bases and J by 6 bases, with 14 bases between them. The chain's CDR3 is CASSYSSFGRNGYTF. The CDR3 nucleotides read TGTGCCAGCAGTTACTCTTCATTTGGACGGAATGGCTACACCTTC.

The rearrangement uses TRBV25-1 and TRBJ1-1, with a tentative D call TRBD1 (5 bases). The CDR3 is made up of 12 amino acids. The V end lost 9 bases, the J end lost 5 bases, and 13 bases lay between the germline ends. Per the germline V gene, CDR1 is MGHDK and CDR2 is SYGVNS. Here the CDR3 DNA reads TGTGCCAGTTCGCGGGGGGGGACTGAAGCTTTCTTT. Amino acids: CASSRGGTEAFF.

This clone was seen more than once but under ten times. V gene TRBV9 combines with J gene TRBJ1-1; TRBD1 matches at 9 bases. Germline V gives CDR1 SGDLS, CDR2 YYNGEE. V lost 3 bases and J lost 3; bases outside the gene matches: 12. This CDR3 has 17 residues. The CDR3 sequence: CASSGQPRTGVYTEAFF. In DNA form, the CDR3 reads TGTGCCAGCAGCGGCCAACCCCGGACAGGGGTATACACTGAAGCTTTCTTT.

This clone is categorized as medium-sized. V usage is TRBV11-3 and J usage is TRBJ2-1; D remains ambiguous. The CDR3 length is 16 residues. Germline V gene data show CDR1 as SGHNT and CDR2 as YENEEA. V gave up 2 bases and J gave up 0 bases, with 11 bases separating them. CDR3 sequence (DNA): TGTGCCAGCAGCTTATTTGCGGTGAGCTCCTACAATGAGCAGTTCTTC. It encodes CASSLFAVSSYNEQFF. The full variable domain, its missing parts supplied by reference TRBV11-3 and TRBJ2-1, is EAGVVQSPRYKIIEKKQPVAFWCNPISGHNTLYWYLQNLGQGPELLIRYENEEAVDDSQLPKDRFSAERLKGVDSTLKIQPAELGDSAVYLCASSLFAVSSYNEQFFGPGTRLTVL.

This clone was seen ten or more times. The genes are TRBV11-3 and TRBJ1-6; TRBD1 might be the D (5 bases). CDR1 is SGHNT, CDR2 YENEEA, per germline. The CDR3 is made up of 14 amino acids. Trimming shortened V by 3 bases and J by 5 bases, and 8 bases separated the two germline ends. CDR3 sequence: CASSFSGDNSPLHF. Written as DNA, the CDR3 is TGTGCCAGCAGCTTTTCGGGGGATAATTCACCCCTCCACTTT.

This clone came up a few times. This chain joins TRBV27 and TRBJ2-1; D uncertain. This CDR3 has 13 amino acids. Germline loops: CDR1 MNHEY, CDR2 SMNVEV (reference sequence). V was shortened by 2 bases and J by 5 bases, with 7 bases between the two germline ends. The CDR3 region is CASSLGPNNEQFF. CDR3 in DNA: TGTGCCAGCAGTTTAGGCCCGAACAATGAGCAGTTCTTC.

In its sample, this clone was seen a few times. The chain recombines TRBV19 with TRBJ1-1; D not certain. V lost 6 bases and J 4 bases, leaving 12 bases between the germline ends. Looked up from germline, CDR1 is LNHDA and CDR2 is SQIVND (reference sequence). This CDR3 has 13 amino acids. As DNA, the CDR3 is TGTGCCAGTAGCCGCCGCGGCGTCACTGAAGCTTTCTTT. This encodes CASSRRGVTEAFF.

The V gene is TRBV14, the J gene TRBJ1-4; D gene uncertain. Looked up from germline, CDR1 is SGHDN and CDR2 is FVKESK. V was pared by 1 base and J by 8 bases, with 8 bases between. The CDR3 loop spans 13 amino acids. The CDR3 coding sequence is TGTGCCAGCAGCCAAGTCGGGCCAGAAAAACTGTTTTTT. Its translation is CASSQVGPEKLFF.

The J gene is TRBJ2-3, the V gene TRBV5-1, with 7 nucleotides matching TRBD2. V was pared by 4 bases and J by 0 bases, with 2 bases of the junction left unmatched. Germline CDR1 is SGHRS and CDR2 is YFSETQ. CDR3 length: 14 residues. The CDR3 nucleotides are TGCGCCAGCAGCAACGGGGGGAGCACAGATACGCAGTATTTT. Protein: CASSNGGSTDTQYF.

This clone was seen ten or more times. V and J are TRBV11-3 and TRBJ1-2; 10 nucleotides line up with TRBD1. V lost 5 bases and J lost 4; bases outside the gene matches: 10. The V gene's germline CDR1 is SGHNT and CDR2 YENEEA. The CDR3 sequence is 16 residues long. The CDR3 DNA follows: TGTGCCAGCAGCCACAGCCGGGACAGGGGAAGCTATGGCTACACCTTC. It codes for CASSHSRDRGSYGYTF.

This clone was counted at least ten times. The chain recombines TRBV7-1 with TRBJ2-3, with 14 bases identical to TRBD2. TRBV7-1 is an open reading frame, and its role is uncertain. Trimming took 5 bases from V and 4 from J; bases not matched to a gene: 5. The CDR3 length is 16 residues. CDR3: CASSPGLAGAADTQYF. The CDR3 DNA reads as TGTGCCAGCAGCCCGGGACTAGCGGGGGCGGCAGATACGCAGTATTTT.

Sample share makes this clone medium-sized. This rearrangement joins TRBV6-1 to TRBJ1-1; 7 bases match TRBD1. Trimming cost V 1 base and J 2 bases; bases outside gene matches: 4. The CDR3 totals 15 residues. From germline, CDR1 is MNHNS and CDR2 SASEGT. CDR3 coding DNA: TGTGCCAGCAGTGAAGATGGGACAGTAAACACTGAAGCTTTCTTT. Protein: CASSEDGTVNTEAFF.

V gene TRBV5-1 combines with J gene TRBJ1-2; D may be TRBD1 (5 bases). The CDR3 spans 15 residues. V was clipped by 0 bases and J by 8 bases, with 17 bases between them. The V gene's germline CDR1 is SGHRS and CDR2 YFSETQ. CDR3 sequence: CASSLGPVWGGGYTF. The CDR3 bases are TGCGCCAGCAGCTTGGGCCCCGTGTGGGGCGGAGGCTACACCTTC.

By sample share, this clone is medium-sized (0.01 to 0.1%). The DNA of the CDR3 is TGTGCCAGCAGGGCCACGGGACGGACGAACTATGGCTACACCTTC. Protein product: CASRATGRTNYGYTF. The gene calls are TRBV6-8 and TRBJ1-2, with D perhaps matching TRBD1 (5 bases). Per the germline V gene, CDR1 is MNHGY and CDR2 is SAAAGT. V was cut by 6 bases and J by 2 bases, with 16 bases left in between. CDR3 length: 15 residues.

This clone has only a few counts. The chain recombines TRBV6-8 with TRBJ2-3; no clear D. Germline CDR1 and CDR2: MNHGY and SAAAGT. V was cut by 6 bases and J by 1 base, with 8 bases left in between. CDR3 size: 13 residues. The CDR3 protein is CASRSFRTDTQYF. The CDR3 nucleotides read TGTGCCAGCAGGTCCTTCCGCACAGATACGCAGTATTTT.

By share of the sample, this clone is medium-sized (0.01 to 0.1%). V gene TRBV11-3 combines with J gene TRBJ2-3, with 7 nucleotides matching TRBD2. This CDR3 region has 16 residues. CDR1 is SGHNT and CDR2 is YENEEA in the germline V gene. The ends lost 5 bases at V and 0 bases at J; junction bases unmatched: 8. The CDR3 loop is CASSGGGWVSTDTQYF. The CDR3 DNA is TGTGCCAGCAGCGGGGGGGGATGGGTAAGCACAGATACGCAGTATTTT.

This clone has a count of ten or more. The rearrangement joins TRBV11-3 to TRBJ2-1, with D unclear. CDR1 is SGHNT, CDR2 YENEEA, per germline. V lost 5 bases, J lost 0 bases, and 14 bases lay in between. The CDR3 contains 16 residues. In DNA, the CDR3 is TGTGCCAGCAGCCCTCACCCAGAGAGCTCCTACAATGAGCAGTTCTTC. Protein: CASSPHPESSYNEQFF.

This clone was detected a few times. This chain's CDR3 is CASSLGGQFPEQYV. The DNA of the CDR3 is TGTGCCAGCAGTCTCGGGGGCCAGTTCCCCGAGCAGTACGTC. The J gene is TRBJ2-7, the V gene TRBV11-3; D possibly uses TRBD1 or TRBD2 (6 bases each). The CDR3 loop spans 14 amino acids. Germline V gene sequence: CDR1 SGHNT, CDR2 YENEEA. Between the trimmed V and J ends, which lost 6 bases and 6 bases, there was a span of 18 bases.

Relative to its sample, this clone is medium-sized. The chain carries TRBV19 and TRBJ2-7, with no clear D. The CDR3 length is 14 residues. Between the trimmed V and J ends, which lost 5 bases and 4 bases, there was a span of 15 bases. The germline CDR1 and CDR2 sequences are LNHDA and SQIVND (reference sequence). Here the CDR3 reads CASSPRFMGYEQYF. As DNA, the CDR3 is TGTGCCAGTAGTCCGAGATTTATGGGGTACGAGCAGTACTTC.

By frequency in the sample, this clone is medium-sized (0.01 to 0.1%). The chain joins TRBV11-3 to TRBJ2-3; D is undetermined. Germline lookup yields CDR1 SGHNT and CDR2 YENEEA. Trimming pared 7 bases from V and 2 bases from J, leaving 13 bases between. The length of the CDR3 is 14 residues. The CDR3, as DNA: TGTGCCAGCACTTCCGGGCCCCACACAGATACGCAGTATTTT. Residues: CASTSGPHTDTQYF.

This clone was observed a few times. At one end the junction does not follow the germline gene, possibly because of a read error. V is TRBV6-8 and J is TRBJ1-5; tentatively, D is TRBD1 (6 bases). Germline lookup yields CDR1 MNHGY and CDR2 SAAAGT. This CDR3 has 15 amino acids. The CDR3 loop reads CASSDSQGPRVFQHF. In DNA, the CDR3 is TGTGCCAGCAGTGACTCACAGGGACCGAGAGTCTTCCAGCATTTT.

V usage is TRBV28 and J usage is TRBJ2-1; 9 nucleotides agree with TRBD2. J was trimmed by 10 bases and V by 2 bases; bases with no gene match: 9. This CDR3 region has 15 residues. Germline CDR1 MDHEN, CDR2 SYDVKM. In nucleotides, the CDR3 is TGTGCCAGCAGTTTAGTAGCGGGGGCCCCCCGAGAGCAGTTCTTC. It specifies CASSLVAGAPREQFF.

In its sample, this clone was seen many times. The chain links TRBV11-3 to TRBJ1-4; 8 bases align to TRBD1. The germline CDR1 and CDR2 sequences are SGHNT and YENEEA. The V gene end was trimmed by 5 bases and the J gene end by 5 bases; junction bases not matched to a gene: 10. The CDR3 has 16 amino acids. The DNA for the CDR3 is TGTGCCAGCAGCCTTTTACCGGGACAGGTGAATGAAAAACTGTTTTTT. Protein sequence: CASSLLPGQVNEKLFF.

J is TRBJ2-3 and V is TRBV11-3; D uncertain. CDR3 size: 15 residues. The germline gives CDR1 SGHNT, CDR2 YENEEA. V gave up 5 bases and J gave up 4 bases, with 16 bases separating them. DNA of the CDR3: TGTGCCAGCAGCCGAACCCGAGGCGCGGCAGATACGCAGTATTTT. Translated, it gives CASSRTRGAADTQYF.

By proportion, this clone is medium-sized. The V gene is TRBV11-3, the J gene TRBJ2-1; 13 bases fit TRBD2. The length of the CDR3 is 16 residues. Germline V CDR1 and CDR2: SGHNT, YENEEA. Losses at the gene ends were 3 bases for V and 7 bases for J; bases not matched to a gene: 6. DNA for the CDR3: TGTGCCAGCAGCTTCTCCGGGACTAGCGGGGCTAATGAGCAGTTCTTC. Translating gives CASSFSGTSGANEQFF.

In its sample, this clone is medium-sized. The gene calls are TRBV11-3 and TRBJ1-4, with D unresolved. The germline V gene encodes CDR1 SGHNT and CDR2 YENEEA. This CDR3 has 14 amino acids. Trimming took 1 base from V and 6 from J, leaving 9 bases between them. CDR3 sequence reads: CASSLVAWDEKLFF. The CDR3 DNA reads TGTGCCAGCAGCTTAGTGGCATGGGATGAAAAACTGTTTTTT.

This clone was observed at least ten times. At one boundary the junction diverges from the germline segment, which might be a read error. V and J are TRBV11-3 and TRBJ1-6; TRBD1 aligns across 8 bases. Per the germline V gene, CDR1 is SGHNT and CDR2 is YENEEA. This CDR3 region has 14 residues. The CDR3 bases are TGTGCCAGCGGCTTCAGGGGGCGAGGTTCACCCCTCCACTTT. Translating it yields CASGFRGRGSPLHF.

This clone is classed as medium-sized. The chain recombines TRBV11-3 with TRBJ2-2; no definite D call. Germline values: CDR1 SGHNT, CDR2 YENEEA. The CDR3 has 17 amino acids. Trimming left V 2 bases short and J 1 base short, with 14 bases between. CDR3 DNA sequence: TGTGCCAGCAGCTTAAATCTTGGCCACCTGAACACCGGGGAGCTGTTTTTT. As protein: CASSLNLGHLNTGELFF.

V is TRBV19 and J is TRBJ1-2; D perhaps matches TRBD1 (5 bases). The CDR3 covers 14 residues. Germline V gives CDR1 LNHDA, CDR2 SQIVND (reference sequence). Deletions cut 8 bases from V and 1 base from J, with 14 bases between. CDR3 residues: CASADRPLNYGYTF. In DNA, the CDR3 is TGTGCCAGTGCTGACAGACCCCTTAACTATGGCTACACCTTC.